This T cell receptor (beta chain) came from a study of blood T cell repertoires in COVID-19. Study-level background: T cells, B-cell-depleted T cells, or PBMCs supplied cDNA or gDNA.

Clones were read by immunoSEQ multiplex PCR, and TCRdb kept only the in-frame ones, dropping some. The sample records 300,000 to 400,000 clones, about 92% being singletons. CDR1 is SGHTA and CDR2 is FQGNSA in the germline V gene. Unmatched junction bases numbered 6, after V lost 5 bases and J lost 3 bases. The CDR3 loop spans 15 amino acids. Categorization into cohorts depended on clinical history that participants reported. Before being deemed recovered, Cohort 3 donors had two negative PCRs, clearance, or symptom resolution. The sample comprised PBMCs or T cells enriched from blood (not recorded which). The chain carries TRBV7-2 and TRBJ1-3, with 8 bases fitting TRBD1. The origin of this receptor is a man in his sixties who had recovered from COVID-19. The CDR3 spells CASSPTGVFGNTIYF. In nucleotides, the CDR3 is TGTGCCAGCAGCCCGACAGGGGTCTTTGGAAACACCATATATTTT.